This T cell receptor beta chain came from a study of metastatic and nonmetastatic thyroid tumors. Study information: Across peripheral blood and tumor or nodule tissue samples taken from malignant and benign thyroid patients, the repertoires were compared with one another.

Trimming cost V 1 base and J 7 bases, with 13 bases left between them. Looked up from germline, CDR1 is SGHDN and CDR2 is FVKESK. CDR3 length: 15 amino acids. All patients were treatment-naive before thyroid surgery. Study processing details: It was from CDR3 differences across clinicopathological groups that a distant-metastasis classifier for papillary thyroid cancer was built. TCRdb called clones again from the PCR reads with MiXCR. What appears here as the V and J calls and clone size reflects TCRdb's work, not the paper's. Of fewer than 35,000 clones in the sample, 15% were seen once. This clone was seen ten or more times.

This receptor was obtained from a male donor with papillary thyroid cancer or a benign thyroid nodule (not recorded which). Some clones in this sample may be carry-over from other donors' samples. Material: blood. This chain joins TRBV14 and TRBJ2-2; D remains unclear. CDR3 region: CASSQAPPRSGELFF. The CDR3 nucleotides read TGTGCCAGCAGCCAAGCCCCTCCCCGGAGCGGGGAGCTGTTTTTT.